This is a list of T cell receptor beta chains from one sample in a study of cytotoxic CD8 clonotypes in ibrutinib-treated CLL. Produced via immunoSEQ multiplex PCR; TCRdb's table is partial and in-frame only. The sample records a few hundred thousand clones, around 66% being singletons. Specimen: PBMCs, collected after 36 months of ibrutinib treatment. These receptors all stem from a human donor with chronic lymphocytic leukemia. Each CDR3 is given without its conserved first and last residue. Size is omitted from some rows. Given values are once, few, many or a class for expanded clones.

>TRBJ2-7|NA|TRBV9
ASSVRPGLAGVEQY
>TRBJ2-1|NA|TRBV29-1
SAWGDRVYNEQF
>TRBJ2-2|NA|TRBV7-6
ASSLVLGLAGELF
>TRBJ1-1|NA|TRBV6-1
ASSEYWGVSVAF
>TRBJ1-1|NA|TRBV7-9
ASSFGTSEAF
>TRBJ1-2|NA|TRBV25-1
ASSEGQIYGYT
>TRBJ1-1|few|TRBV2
ASRRTGAHTEAF
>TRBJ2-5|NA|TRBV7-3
ASSLGGLGTQY
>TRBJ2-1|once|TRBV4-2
ASGSTADNEQF
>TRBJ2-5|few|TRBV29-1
SVRDSQETQY
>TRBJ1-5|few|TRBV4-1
ASSLTVTGNQPQH
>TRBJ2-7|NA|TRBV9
ASSVQTGWDEQY
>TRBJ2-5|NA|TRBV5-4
ASTLGLAGGPIETQY
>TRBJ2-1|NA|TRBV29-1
SVGSQFYNEQF
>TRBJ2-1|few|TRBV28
ASTRGVWRSYNEQF
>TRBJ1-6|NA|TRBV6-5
ASSYSWDSPLH
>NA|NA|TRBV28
ASRRAGAYEQY
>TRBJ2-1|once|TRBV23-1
ASSQPHATSGGRGASSYNEQF
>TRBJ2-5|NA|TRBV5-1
ASSLASSEETQY
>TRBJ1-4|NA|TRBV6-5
ASSWDVNEKLF
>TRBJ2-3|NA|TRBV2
ASSVTSGRTDTQY
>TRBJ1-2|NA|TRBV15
ATSSEPRGWYGYT
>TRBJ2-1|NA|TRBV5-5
ASGTGYYNEQF
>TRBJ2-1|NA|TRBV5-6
ASSLSRWGEQF
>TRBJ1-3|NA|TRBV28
ASSLSEVSGNTIY
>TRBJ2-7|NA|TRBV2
ASTEPGGGSSYEQY
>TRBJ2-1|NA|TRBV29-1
SVQAGTSYNEQF
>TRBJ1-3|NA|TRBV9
ASSGNQGYGNTIY
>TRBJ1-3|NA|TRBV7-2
ASSLNRVGNTIY
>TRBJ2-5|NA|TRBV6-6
ASSYSGTTETQY
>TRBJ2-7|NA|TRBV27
ASTPGQGAYEQY
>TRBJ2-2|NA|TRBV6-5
ASTPGQLNTGELF
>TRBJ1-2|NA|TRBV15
ATSRGEDSHYGYT
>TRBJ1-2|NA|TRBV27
ASSLSQLSAQGVGGYT
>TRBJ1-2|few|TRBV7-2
ASSRGQGGYGYT